These T cell receptor beta chains were read from a single sample in a study of blood T cell repertoires in COVID-19. Clones were sequenced by immunoSEQ multiplex PCR, and TCRdb holds only the in-frame ones, with some missing. The sample lists fewer than 40,000 clones; about 88% were seen once. Sequenced sample: peripheral blood. These receptors were obtained from a man between 65 and 79 years old with active COVID-19. Both conserved end residues are part of each CDR3. Fields, in order: D gene, J gene, CDR3 length, V gene, CDR3 protein. D genes are given only for firm matches.

TRBD1 TRBJ2-5 18 TRBV14 CASSQDPRDRGLEETQYF
TRBD1 TRBJ1-1 15 TRBV13 CASSSPGQGMPEAFF
NA TRBJ2-3 13 TRBV5-1 CASSFGEADTQYF
NA TRBJ2-7 14 TRBV5-6 CASSPTLRSYEQYF
NA TRBJ2-7 16 TRBV5-8 CASSAEQGHSTYEQYF
NA TRBJ2-5 15 TRBV11-2 CASSLNGGGWETQYF
TRBD1 TRBJ1-1 13 TRBV12-3/TRBV12-4 CASSLDRVTEAFF
NA TRBJ1-2 13 TRBV27 CASSPTLAAGYTF
TRBD2 TRBJ2-7 14 TRBV6-5 CASSTAGGRREQYF
TRBD1 TRBJ2-2 15 TRBV6-1 CASSERAGGIGELFF
NA TRBJ2-1 16 TRBV7-9 CASSSGGRTGDNEQFF
TRBD1 TRBJ1-6 15 TRBV3-1/TRBV3-2 CASSPRDRGRSPLHF
TRBD1 TRBJ2-1 15 TRBV11-2 CASTPGGASYNEQFF
NA TRBJ2-2 14 TRBV7-2 CASSLGRNTGELFF
NA TRBJ2-7 15 TRBV19 CASSIAGGPSYEQYF
NA TRBJ1-5 15 TRBV28 CASSTHDSRNQPQHF
TRBD2 TRBJ2-1 16 TRBV6-2/TRBV6-3 CASSRGRASGSNEQFF
NA TRBJ2-3 14 TRBV24-1 CATSDYGGPGAQYF
TRBD2 TRBJ2-1 14 TRBV5-1 CASSLGGRANEQFF
NA TRBJ1-1 14 TRBV5-1 CASSPGHRNTEAFF
NA TRBJ2-3 16 TRBV6-5 CASSYSRVFSTDTQYF
NA TRBJ2-1 13 TRBV6-5 CASKNDRSNEQFF
TRBD1 TRBJ2-1 14 TRBV6-5 CASSFDRVRNEQFF
TRBD2 TRBJ2-7 13 TRBV28 CASRGGVVDEQYF
NA TRBJ2-5 13 TRBV5-1 CASSLWSRETQYF
TRBD2 TRBJ2-3 16 TRBV18 CASSPNSGGGANTQYF
TRBD1 TRBJ2-5 14 TRBV2 CASRPGTVQETQYF
NA TRBJ2-6 15 TRBV4-2 CASSTQGIGANVLTF